Described below is a single TCR beta chain sequence and its context. The CDR3 extends over 16 amino acids. Unmatched junction bases numbered 11, after V lost 4 bases and J lost 7 bases. The germline V gene encodes CDR1 SGHDN and CDR2 FVKESK. This specimen comes from a study of cytomegalovirus exposure and HLA in healthy donors. The PCR ran on 60 Vbeta and 13 Jbeta primers. The method was immunoSEQ multiplex PCR; TCRdb's version includes in-frame clones alone and lacks a portion of them. The sample consists of approximately 300,000 clones, 80% of them appearing once. The V gene is TRBV14, the J gene TRBJ2-1; TRBD2 matches at 9 bases. The origin of this receptor is a girl aged 2 to 9 in good health and CMV-seronegative. Sequences were obtained from PBMCs. The DNA of the CDR3 is TGTGCCAGCAGCCCTATGGTAGCGGGAGCGAGGAATGAGCAGTTCTTC. Translation: CASSPMVAGARNEQFF. The variable domain in full, completed from reference TRBV14 and TRBJ2-1, reads EAGVTQFPSHSVIEKGQTVTLRCDPISGHDNLYWYRRVMGKEIKFLLHFVKESKQDESGMPNNRFLAERTGGTYSTLKVQPAELEDSGVYFCASSPMVAGARNEQFFGPGTRLTVL.